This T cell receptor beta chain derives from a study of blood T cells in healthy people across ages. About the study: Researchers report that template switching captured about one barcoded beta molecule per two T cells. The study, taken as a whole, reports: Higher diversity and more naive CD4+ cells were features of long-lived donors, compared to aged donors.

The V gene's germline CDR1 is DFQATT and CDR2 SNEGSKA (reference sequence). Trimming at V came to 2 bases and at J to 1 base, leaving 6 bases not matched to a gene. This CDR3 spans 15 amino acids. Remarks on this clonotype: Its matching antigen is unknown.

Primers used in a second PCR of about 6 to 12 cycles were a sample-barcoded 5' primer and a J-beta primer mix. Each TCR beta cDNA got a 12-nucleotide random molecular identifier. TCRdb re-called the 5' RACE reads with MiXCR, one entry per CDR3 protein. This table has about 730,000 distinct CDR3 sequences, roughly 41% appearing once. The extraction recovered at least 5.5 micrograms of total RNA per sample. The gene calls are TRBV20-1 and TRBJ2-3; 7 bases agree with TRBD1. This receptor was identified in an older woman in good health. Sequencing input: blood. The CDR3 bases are TGCAGTGCTAGACAGCATGGACAGGGCACAGATACGCAGTATTTT. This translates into CSARQHGQGTDTQYF.